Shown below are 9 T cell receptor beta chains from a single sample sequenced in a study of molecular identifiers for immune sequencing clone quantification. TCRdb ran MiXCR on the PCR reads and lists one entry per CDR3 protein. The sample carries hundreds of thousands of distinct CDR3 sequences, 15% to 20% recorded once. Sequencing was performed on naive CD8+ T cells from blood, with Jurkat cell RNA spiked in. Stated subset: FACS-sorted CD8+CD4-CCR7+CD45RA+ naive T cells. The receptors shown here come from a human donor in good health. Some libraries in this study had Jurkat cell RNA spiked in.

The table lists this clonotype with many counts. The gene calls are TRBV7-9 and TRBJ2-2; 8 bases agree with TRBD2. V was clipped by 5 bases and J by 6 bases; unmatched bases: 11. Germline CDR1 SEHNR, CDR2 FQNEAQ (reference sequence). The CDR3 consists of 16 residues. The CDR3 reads CASSPRLAGLSGELFF. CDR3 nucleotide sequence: TGTGCCAGCAGCCCCCGTTTAGCGGGATTATCCGGGGAGCTGTTTTTT.

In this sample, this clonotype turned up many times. The CDR3 DNA follows: TGTGCCAGCAGCTCAACTAGCGGGAGGGGTTATAGGAACAATGAGCAGTTCTTC. It encodes CASSSTSGRGYRNNEQFF. V and J are TRBV11-2 and TRBJ2-1; 13 bases map to TRBD2. The CDR3 spans 18 residues. Germline V gene data show CDR1 as SGHAT and CDR2 as FQNNGV. The trim removed 4 bases at V and 5 bases at J, leaving 11 bases unmatched.

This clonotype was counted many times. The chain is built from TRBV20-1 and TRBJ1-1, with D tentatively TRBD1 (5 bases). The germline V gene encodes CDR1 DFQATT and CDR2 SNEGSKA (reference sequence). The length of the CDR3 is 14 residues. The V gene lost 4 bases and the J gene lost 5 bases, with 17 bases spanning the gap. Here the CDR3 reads CSATEGRVQTEAFF. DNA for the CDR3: TGCAGTGCTACCGAAGGCAGGGTTCAAACTGAAGCTTTCTTT.

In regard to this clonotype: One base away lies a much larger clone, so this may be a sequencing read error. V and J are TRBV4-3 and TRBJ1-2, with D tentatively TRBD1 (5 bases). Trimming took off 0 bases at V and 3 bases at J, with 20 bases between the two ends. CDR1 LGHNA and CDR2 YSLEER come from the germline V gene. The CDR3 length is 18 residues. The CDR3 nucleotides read TGCGCCAGCAGCCAAGATTCATTACAGGACTTCCCACACTATGGCTACACCTTC. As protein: CASSQDSLQDFPHYGYTF.

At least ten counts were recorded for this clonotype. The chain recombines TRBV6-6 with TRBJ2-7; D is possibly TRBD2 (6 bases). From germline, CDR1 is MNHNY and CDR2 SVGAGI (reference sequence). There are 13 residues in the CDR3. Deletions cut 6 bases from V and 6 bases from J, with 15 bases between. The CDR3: CASRGDFGGEQYF. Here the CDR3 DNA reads TGTGCCAGCAGGGGGGACTTCGGGGGCGAGCAGTACTTC.

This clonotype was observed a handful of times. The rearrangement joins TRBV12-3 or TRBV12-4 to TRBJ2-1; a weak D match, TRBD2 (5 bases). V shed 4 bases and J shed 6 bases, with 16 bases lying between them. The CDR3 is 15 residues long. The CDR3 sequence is CASSSLSLDSNEQFF. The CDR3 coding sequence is TGTGCCAGCAGTTCGTTATCACTAGATTCCAATGAGCAGTTCTTC.

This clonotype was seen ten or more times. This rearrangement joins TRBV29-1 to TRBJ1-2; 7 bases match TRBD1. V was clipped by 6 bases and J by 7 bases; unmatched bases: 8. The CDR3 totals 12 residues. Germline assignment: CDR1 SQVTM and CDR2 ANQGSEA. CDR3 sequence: CSVVGTVGGYTF. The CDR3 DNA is TGCAGCGTGGTCGGGACAGTCGGTGGCTACACCTTC. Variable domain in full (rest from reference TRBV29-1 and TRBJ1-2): SAVISQKPSRDICQRGTSLTIQCQVDSQVTMMFWYRQQPGQSLTLIATANQGSEATYESGFVIDKFPISRPNLTFSTLTVSNMSPEDSSIYLCSVVGTVGGYTFGSGTRLTVV.

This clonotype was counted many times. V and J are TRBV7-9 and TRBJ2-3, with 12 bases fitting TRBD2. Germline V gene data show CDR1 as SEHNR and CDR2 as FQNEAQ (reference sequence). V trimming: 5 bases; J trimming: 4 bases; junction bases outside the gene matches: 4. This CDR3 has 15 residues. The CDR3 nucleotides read TGTGCCAGCAGCCCGCTAGCGGGAGGGCCAGATACGCAGTATTTT. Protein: CASSPLAGGPDTQYF.

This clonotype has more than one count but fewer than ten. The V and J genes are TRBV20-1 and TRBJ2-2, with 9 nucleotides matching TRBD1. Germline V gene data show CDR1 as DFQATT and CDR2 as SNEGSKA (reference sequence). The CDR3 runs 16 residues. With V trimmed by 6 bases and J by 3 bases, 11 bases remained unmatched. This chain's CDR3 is CSAFPQGAHYTGELFF. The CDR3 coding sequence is TGCAGTGCATTCCCACAGGGGGCGCATTACACCGGGGAGCTGTTTTTT.